The 25 T cell receptor beta chains below were found in one sample sequenced in a study of blood T cell repertoires in COVID-19. Measured with immunoSEQ multiplex PCR; TCRdb has only the in-frame clones, and not every one. Altogether approximately 670,000 clones are present, more than 80% being singletons, with the ten largest covering under 0.3%. The sample consisted of peripheral blood. These receptors originate from a woman between 18 and 29 years old with acute or convalescent COVID-19.

The V and J genes are TRBV9 and TRBJ2-3; D not certain. The CDR3 runs 13 residues. Germline V gene data show CDR1 as SGDLS and CDR2 as YYNGEE. The ends were cut back, 0 bases at V and 2 bases at J, with 4 bases in the middle. Here the CDR3 DNA reads TGTGCCAGCAGCGTAGCCAACACAGATACGCAGTATTTT. As protein: CASSVANTDTQYF.

The rearrangement joins TRBV6-6 to TRBJ1-5; no clear D. CDR1 MNHNY and CDR2 SVGAGI come from the germline V gene (reference sequence). V lost 0 bases to trimming and J lost 5 bases, with 14 bases between them. CDR3 length equals 16 residues. CDR3 region: CASSYSTREGDQPQHF. In DNA, the CDR3 is TGTGCCAGCAGTTACTCGACAAGGGAGGGCGATCAGCCCCAGCATTTT.

The chain uses TRBV5-6 and TRBJ1-1; no firm D call. Germline assignment: CDR1 SGHDT and CDR2 YYEEEE. The CDR3 is 17 amino acids. V lost 5 bases and J 0 bases, leaving 20 bases between the germline ends. CDR3 in amino acids: CASSPLDGIAMNTEAFF. As DNA, the CDR3 is TGTGCCAGCAGTCCACTCGACGGGATCGCCATGAACACTGAAGCTTTCTTT.

This clone turned up a few times. The chain is built from TRBV30 and TRBJ1-6; D uncertain. This CDR3 has 12 amino acids. Deletions cut 5 bases from V and 7 bases from J, with 9 bases between. The germline V gene encodes CDR1 GTSNPN and CDR2 SVGIG (reference sequence). CDR3 in amino acids: CAWAPRNSPLHF. For the CDR3, the DNA is TGTGCCTGGGCTCCCCGGAATTCACCCCTCCACTTT. The full variable domain, rest sourced from reference TRBV30 and TRBJ1-6, is SQTIHQWPATLVQPVGSPLSLECTVEGTSNPNLYWYRQAAGRGLQLLFYSVGIGQISSEVPQNLSASRPQDRQFILSSKKLLLSDSGFYLCAWAPRNSPLHFGNGTRLTVT.

The rearrangement uses TRBV19 and TRBJ1-5; a possible D gene is TRBD1 (5 bases). The CDR3 has 16 residues. Trimming stripped 1 base from V and 0 bases from J, with 10 bases between. The germline V gene has CDR1 LNHDA and CDR2 SQIVND (reference sequence). CDR3 in amino acids: CASSIGVGDSNQPQHF. The CDR3 DNA sequence: TGTGCCAGTAGTATAGGAGTAGGGGATAGCAATCAGCCCCAGCATTTT.

DNA for the CDR3: TGCGCCAGCAGCTTGGATGGGAGGGTGTTTTTT. This translates into CASSLDGRVFF. The rearrangement joins TRBV5-1 to TRBJ1-4; D not resolved. The CDR3 loop spans 11 amino acids. The V end was cut by 0 bases, the J end by 15 bases, with 9 bases between. Germline CDR1 reads SGHRS; CDR2 reads YFSETQ.

J is TRBJ1-4 and V is TRBV7-2; 7 bases fit TRBD1. With 1 base clipped from V and 0 bases from J, the junction kept 5 bases outside the gene matches. CDR3 size: 17 residues. Germline-derived CDR1 and CDR2 are SGHTA and FQGNSA. The CDR3 protein is CASSLEGQHATNEKLFF. The CDR3 DNA sequence: TGTGCCAGCAGCTTAGAGGGACAGCACGCAACTAATGAAAAACTGTTTTTT.

This clone occurred a few times. The V gene is TRBV15, the J gene TRBJ1-1, with D possibly being TRBD1 (5 bases). The CDR3 is 14 residues long. The germline gives CDR1 LNHNV, CDR2 YYDKDF (reference sequence). Trimming removed 5 bases from V and 3 bases from J, with 13 bases in between. This chain's CDR3 is CATSRDWGDTEAFF. The CDR3 DNA is TGTGCCACCAGCCGTGACTGGGGGGACACTGAAGCTTTCTTT.

The chain recombines TRBV29-1 with TRBJ2-1, with TRBD1 matching over 10 bases. Germline V gene data show CDR1 as SQVTM and CDR2 as ANQGSEA. Trimming cost V 8 bases and J 5 bases; bases outside gene matches: 9. This CDR3 comprises 14 residues. The CDR3, as DNA: TGCAGCACCTCGAGACAGGGGGCCGACAATGAGCAGTTCTTC. Translation: CSTSRQGADNEQFF.

This chain uses TRBV5-6 with TRBJ2-1; 8 bases are a match to TRBD1. This CDR3 has 14 amino acids. Unmatched junction bases numbered 5, after V lost 4 bases and J lost 5 bases. Germline assignment: CDR1 SGHDT and CDR2 YYEEEE. The CDR3 is CASSEDRDHNEQFF. The CDR3 DNA sequence: TGTGCCAGCAGCGAGGACAGGGACCACAATGAGCAGTTCTTC.

The V call is TRBV5-6, the J call TRBJ2-7, with 8 bases that match TRBD2. The CDR3 length is 16 residues. From germline, CDR1 is SGHDT and CDR2 YYEEEE. V lost 4 bases to trimming and J lost 1 base; unmatched junction nucleotides: 10. The CDR3 loop is CASSHPLAGYSYEQYF. CDR3 DNA sequence: TGTGCCAGCAGCCACCCTTTAGCGGGGTATTCCTACGAGCAGTACTTC.

The chain has TRBV15 and TRBJ1-1; 9 nucleotides align to TRBD1. V lost 3 bases and J lost 11; bases outside the gene matches: 10. In germline, CDR1 is LNHNV, CDR2 YYDKDF (reference sequence). The CDR3 is 14 amino acids. CDR3 in amino acids: CATSRGHRGLLAFF. DNA for the CDR3: TGTGCCACCAGCAGGGGTCACAGGGGGCTTCTGGCTTTCTTT.

The chain combines TRBV5-1 with TRBJ2-3, with D possibly being TRBD2 (7 bases). Germline values: CDR1 SGHRS, CDR2 YFSETQ. The CDR3 extends over 16 amino acids. Trimming shortened V by 4 bases and J by 1 base, and 16 bases separated the two germline ends. In DNA, the CDR3 is TGCGCCAGCAGCCCCGTGTGGGGGGGGCGCACAGATACGCAGTATTTT. Encoded protein: CASSPVWGGRTDTQYF.

This chain uses TRBV11-2 with TRBJ2-7; 7 bases line up with TRBD2. There are 15 residues in the CDR3. CDR1 SGHAT and CDR2 FQNNGV come from the germline V gene. The J segment lost 2 bases and the V segment lost 1 base, leaving 5 bases of the junction unmatched. The CDR3 region has the DNA TGTGCCAGCAGCTTAGGTGGCGGGGGACCCTACGAGCAGTACTTC. It specifies CASSLGGGGPYEQYF.

The V call is TRBV30, the J call TRBJ1-2, with D perhaps TRBD1 (6 bases). The CDR3 has 13 amino acids. V lost 2 bases and J 7 bases, leaving 14 bases between the germline ends. CDR1 and CDR2 from the germline V gene are GTSNPN and SVGIG (reference sequence). This CDR3 is CAWSLQGLGGYTF. The CDR3 DNA follows: TGTGCCTGGAGTCTACAGGGTCTAGGTGGCTACACCTTC.

J is TRBJ1-2 and V is TRBV6-2 or TRBV6-3, with 8 bases matching TRBD1. Germline loops: CDR1 MNHEY, CDR2 SVGEGT. Trimming removed 5 bases from V and 4 bases from J; junction bases left unmatched: 3. This CDR3 is 13 amino acids long. In nucleotides, the CDR3 is TGTGCCAGCAGTACTACAGGGGGCTATGGCTACACCTTC. It is translated as CASSTTGGYGYTF.

The chain carries TRBV12-5 and TRBJ2-3; 8 bases map to TRBD1. V dropped 6 bases and J dropped 1; count of bases not matched to a gene: 18. Germline loops: CDR1 LGHNT, CDR2 FRNRAP. This CDR3 has 19 amino acids. The CDR3 DNA follows: TGTGCTAGTGGCCCCTATGGACAGGGAGTGGGGATGGGCACAGATACGCAGTATTTT. It encodes CASGPYGQGVGMGTDTQYF.

The chain uses TRBV30 and TRBJ1-1; TRBD1 aligns across 7 bases. The CDR3 consists of 15 residues. Losses at the gene ends were 3 bases for V and 0 bases for J; bases not matched to a gene: 7. Germline loops: CDR1 GTSNPN, CDR2 SVGIG (reference sequence). The CDR3 DNA sequence: TGTGCCTGGAGGTCCCTGACAGGGATGAACACTGAAGCTTTCTTT. Translating gives CAWRSLTGMNTEAFF. Filled out from reference TRBV30 and TRBJ1-1, the complete variable domain reads SQTIHQWPATLVQPVGSPLSLECTVEGTSNPNLYWYRQAAGRGLQLLFYSVGIGQISSEVPQNLSASRPQDRQFILSSKKLLLSDSGFYLCAWRSLTGMNTEAFFGQGTRLTVV.

This rearrangement joins TRBV5-1 to TRBJ1-3; TRBD1 is a possible D gene (5 bases). Germline V gene lookup returns CDR1 SGHRS and CDR2 YFSETQ. The CDR3 totals 14 residues. The V end was cut by 6 bases, the J end by 1 base, with 11 bases between. The CDR3 is CASTPGLSGNTIYF. The DNA for the CDR3 is TGCGCCAGCACCCCGGGACTTTCTGGAAACACCATATATTTT.

The chain is built from TRBV7-2 and TRBJ1-2; unclear D gene. Trimming took off 2 bases at V and 8 bases at J, with 18 bases between the two ends. Germline CDR1 and CDR2: SGHTA and FQGNSA. This CDR3 has 15 residues. CDR3 loop: CASSLFGGDPGGYTF. The CDR3 nucleotides read TGTGCCAGCAGCTTATTTGGAGGAGACCCTGGGGGCTACACCTTC.

The chain is built from TRBV29-1 and TRBJ1-1, with unresolved D. Germline V lookup: CDR1 SQVTM, CDR2 ANQGSEA. Trimming shortened V by 1 base and J by 2 bases, and 8 bases separated the two germline ends. This CDR3 has 13 residues. DNA for the CDR3: TGCAGCGTTGAAGGGCGGGTAAACACTGAAGCTTTCTTT. Its protein product is CSVEGRVNTEAFF.

The chain recombines TRBV5-1 with TRBJ1-6; possible D gene TRBD1, 5 bases. The CDR3 runs to 17 residues. Germline lookup yields CDR1 SGHRS and CDR2 YFSETQ. V was trimmed by 4 bases and J by 11 bases, leaving 25 bases between them. The CDR3 DNA is TGCGCCAGCAGCCCGGGCGGGGGTGTAGGCGGGCAACCACCCCTCCACTTT. This sequence encodes CASSPGGGVGGQPPLHF.

V and J are TRBV19 and TRBJ2-4; 7 bases are shared with TRBD1. The junction had 3 bases not matched to a gene; V was cut back by 2 bases and J by 5 bases. The CDR3 sequence is 14 residues long. Looked up from germline, CDR1 is LNHDA and CDR2 is SQIVND (reference sequence). CDR3 DNA: TGTGCCAGTAGTATACCCGACAGGGAAAACATTCAGTACTTC. The encoded protein is CASSIPDRENIQYF.

The chain recombines TRBV5-4 with TRBJ1-1, with D tentatively TRBD1 (6 bases). V dropped 3 bases and J dropped 0 bases, with 12 bases sitting between them. From germline, CDR1 is SGHNT and CDR2 YYREEE (reference sequence). The CDR3 extends over 15 amino acids. CDR3 sequence reads: CASSSGGLMNTEAFF. In DNA, the CDR3 is TGTGCCAGCAGCTCTGGGGGCCTAATGAACACTGAAGCTTTCTTT.

The rearrangement links TRBV19 to TRBJ1-4; weak D call: TRBD1 (5 bases). Germline CDR1 reads LNHDA; CDR2 reads SQIVND (reference sequence). This CDR3 is 18 amino acids long. V lost 6 bases and J 6 bases, leaving 26 bases between the germline ends. The DNA of the CDR3 is TGTGCCAGTAGCTCTCCTTACGTCGTTGTGGGGCACGATGAAAAACTGTTTTTT. Residues: CASSSPYVVVGHDEKLFF.